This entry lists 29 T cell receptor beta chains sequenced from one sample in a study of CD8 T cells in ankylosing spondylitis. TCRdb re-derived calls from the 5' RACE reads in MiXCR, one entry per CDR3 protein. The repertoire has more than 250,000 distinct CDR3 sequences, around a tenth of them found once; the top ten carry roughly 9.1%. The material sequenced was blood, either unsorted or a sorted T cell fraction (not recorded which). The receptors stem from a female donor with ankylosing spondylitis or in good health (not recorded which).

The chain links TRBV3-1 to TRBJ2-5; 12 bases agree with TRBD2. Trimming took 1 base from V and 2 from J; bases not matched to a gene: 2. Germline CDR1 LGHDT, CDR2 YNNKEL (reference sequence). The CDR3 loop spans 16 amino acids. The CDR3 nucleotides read TGTGCCAGCAGCCAAGGACTAGCGGGGGTTCAAGAGACCCAGTACTTC. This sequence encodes CASSQGLAGVQETQYF.

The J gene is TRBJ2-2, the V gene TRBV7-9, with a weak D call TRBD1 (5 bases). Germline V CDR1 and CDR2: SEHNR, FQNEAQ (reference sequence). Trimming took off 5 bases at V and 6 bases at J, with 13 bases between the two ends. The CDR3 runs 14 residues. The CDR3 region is CASSQMQGSGELFF. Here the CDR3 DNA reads TGTGCCAGCAGCCAAATGCAGGGATCCGGGGAGCTGTTTTTT.

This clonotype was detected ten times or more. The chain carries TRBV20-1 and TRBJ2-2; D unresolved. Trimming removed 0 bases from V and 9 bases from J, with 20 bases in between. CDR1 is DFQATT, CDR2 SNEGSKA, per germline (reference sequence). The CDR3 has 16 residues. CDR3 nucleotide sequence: TGCAGTGCTAGAGATCCGTCGGCAGACTGGTATAGGGAGCTGTTTTTT. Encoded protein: CSARDPSADWYRELFF.

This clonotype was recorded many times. This chain's CDR3 is CASSFVRADEQYF. The CDR3 nucleotides are TGTGCCAGCAGCTTCGTCAGGGCCGACGAGCAGTACTTC. The chain couples TRBV7-6 to TRBJ2-7, with D possibly being TRBD1 (5 bases). The ends were cut back, 3 bases at V and 5 bases at J, with 11 bases in the middle. The V gene's germline CDR1 is SGHVS and CDR2 FNYEAQ. The length of the CDR3 is 13 residues.

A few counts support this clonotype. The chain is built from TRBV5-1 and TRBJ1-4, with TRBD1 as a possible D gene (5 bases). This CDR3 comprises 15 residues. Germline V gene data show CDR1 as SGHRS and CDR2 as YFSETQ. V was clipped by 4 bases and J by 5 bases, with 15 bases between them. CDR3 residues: CASSPIGTANEKLFF. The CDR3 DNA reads TGCGCCAGCAGCCCGATCGGGACGGCCAATGAAAAACTGTTTTTT.

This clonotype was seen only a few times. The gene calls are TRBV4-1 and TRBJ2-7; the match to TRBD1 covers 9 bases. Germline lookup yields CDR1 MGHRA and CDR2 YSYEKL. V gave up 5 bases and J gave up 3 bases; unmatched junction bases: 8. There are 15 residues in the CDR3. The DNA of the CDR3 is TGCGCCAGCAGCACCGGGACAGGGTACGTCTACGAGCAGTACTTC. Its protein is CASSTGTGYVYEQYF.

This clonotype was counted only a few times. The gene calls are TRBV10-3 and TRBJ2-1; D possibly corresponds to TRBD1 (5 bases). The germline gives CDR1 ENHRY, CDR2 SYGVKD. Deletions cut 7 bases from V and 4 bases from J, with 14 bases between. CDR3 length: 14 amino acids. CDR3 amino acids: CAIKNQGSYNEQFF. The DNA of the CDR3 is TGTGCCATCAAGAATCAGGGCAGTTACAATGAGCAGTTCTTC.

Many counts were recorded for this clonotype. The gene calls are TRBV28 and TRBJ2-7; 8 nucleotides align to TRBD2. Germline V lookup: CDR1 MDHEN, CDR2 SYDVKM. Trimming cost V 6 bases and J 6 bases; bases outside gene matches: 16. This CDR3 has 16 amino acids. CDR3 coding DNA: TGTGCCAGCAGCCCACCAATCGGGACGGGAGGGCGCGAGCAGTACTTC. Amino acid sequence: CASSPPIGTGGREQYF.

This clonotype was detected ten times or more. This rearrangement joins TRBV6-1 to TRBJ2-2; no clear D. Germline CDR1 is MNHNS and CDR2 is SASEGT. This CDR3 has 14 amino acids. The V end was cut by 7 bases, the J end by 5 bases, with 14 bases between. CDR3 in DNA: TGTGCCAGCATTGACCGCCGAGGAACCGGGGAGCTGTTTTTT. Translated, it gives CASIDRRGTGELFF.

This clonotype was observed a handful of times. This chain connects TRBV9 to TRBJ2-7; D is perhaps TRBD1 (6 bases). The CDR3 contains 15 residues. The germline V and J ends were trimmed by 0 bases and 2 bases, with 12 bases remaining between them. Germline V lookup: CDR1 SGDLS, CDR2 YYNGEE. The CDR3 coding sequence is TGTGCCAGCAGCGTAGGAGTCGAGGGGGCCTACGAGCAGTACTTC. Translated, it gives CASSVGVEGAYEQYF.

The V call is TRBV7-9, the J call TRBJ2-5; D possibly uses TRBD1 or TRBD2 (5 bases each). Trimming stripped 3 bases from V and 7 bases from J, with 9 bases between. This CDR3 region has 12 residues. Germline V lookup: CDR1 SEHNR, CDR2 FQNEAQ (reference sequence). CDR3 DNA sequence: TGTGCCAGCAGCTTCCAGAGGGGGACCCAGTACTTC. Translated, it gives CASSFQRGTQYF.

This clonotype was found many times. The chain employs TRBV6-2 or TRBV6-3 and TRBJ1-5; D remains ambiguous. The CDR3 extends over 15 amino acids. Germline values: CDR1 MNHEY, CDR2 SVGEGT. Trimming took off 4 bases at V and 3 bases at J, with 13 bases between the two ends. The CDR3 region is CASSFPGDFNQPQHF. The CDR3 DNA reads TGTGCCAGCAGTTTCCCCGGGGATTTCAATCAGCCCCAGCATTTT.

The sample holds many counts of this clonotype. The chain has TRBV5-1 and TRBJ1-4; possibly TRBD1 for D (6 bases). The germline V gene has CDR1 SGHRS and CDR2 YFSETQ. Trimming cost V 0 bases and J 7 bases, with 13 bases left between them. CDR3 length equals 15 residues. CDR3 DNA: TGCGCCAGCAGCTTGGTTCCAGGGGACCTTGAAAAACTGTTTTTT. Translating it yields CASSLVPGDLEKLFF.

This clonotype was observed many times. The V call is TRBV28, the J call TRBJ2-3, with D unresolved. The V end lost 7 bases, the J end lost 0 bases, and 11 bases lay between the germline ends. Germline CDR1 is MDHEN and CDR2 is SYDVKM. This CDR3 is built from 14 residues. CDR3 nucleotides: TGTGCCAGCAAAGGTTGGGGTAGCACAGATACGCAGTATTTT. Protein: CASKGWGSTDTQYF.

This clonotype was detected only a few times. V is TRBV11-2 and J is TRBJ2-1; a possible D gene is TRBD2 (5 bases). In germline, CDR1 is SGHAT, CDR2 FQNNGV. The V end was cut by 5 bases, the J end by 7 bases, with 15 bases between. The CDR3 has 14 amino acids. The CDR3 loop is CASSVVSGGNEQFF. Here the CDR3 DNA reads TGTGCCAGCAGCGTAGTGTCCGGCGGGAATGAGCAGTTCTTC.

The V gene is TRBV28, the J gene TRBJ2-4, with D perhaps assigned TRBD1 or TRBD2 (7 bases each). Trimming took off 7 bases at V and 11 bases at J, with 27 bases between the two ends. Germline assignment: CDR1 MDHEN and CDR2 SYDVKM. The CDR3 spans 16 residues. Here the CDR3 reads CASTSGGGSPFRFQYF. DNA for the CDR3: TGTGCCAGCACCTCAGGGGGGGGGTCCCCTTTTAGGTTTCAGTACTTC.

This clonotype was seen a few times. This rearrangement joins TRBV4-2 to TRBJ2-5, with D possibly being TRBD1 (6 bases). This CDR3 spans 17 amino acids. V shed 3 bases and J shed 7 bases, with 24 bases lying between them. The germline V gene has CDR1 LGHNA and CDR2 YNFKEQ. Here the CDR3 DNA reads TGTGCCAGCAGCCAGGATAGCGAGGGGGTCCCGTTGTGGACCCAGTACTTC. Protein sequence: CASSQDSEGVPLWTQYF.

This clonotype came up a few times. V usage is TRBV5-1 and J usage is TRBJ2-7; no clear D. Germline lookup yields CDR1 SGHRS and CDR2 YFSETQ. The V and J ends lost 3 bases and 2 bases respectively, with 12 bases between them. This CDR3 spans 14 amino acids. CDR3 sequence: CASSSTDLTYEQYF. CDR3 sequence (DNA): TGCGCCAGCAGCTCCACGGACCTTACCTACGAGCAGTACTTC.

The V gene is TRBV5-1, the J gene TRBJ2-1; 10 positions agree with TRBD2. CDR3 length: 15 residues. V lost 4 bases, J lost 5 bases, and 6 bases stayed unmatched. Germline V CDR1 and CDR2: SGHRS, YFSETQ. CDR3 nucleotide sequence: TGCGCCAGCAGCCGCGGACTAGCGGAAAACAATGAGCAGTTCTTC. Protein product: CASSRGLAENNEQFF.

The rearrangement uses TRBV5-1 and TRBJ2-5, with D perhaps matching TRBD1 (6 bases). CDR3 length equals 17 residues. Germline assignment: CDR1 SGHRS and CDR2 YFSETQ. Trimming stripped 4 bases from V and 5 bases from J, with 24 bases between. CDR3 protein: CASSLTNEGQLGETQYF. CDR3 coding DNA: TGCGCCAGCAGCCTTACTAACGAAGGACAGCTCGGGGAGACCCAGTACTTC.

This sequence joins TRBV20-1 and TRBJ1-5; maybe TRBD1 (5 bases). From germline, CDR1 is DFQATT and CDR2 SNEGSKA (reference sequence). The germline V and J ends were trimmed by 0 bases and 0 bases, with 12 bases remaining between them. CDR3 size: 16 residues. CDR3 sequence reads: CSARDTGFYSNQPQHF. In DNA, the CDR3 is TGCAGTGCTAGAGATACAGGATTTTATAGCAATCAGCCCCAGCATTTT.

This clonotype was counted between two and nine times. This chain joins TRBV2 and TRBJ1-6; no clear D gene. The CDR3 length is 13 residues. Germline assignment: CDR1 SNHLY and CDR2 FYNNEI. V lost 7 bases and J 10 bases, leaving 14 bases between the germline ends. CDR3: CASKGSSGSPLHF. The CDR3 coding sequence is TGTGCCAGCAAGGGCAGCTCGGGGTCACCCCTCCACTTT.

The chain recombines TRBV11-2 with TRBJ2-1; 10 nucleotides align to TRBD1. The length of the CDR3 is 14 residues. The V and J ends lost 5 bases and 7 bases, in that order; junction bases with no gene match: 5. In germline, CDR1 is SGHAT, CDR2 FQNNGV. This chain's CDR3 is CASSRGTGVNEQFF. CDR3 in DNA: TGTGCCAGCAGCCGCGGGACAGGGGTGAATGAGCAGTTCTTC.

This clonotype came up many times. The CDR3 sequence: CASSLLGGLQETQYF. The CDR3 DNA reads TGTGCCAGCAGCTTACTGGGGGGACTACAAGAGACCCAGTACTTC. The chain combines TRBV7-9 with TRBJ2-5; 7 bases match TRBD2. The germline V gene has CDR1 SEHNR and CDR2 FQNEAQ (reference sequence). J gave up 2 bases and V 2 bases, and 5 bases lay outside the gene matches. The CDR3 covers 15 residues. Filled out from reference TRBV7-9 and TRBJ2-5, the complete variable domain reads DTGVSQNPRHKITKRGQNVTFRCDPISEHNRLYWYRQTLGQGPEFLTYFQNEAQLEKSRLLSDRFSAERPKGSFSTLEIQRTEQGDSAMYLCASSLLGGLQETQYFGPGTRLLVL.

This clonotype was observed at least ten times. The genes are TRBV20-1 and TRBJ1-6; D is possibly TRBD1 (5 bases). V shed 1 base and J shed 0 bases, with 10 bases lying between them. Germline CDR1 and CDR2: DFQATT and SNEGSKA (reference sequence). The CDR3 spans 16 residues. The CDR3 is CSARARDSSYNSPLHF. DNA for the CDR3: TGCAGTGCTAGAGCCCGAGACAGCTCCTATAATTCACCCCTCCACTTT.

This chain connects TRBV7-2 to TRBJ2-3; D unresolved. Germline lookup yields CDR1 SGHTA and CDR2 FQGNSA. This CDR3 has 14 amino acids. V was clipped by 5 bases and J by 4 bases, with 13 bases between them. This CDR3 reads CASSGSWTSDTQYF. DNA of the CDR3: TGTGCCAGCAGCGGTTCGTGGACCTCAGATACGCAGTATTTT.

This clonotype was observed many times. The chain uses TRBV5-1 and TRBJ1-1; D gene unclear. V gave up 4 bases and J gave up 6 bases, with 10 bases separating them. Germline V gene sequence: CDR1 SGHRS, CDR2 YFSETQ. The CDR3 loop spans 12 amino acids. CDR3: CASSNPGPEAFF. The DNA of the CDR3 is TGCGCCAGCAGCAACCCGGGTCCTGAAGCTTTCTTT.

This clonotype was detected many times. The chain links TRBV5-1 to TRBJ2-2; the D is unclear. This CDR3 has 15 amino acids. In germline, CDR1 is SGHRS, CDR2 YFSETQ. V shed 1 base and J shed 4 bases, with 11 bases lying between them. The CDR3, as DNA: TGCGCCAGCAGCTTGAGTATTGGCAGCACCGGGGAGCTGTTTTTT. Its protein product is CASSLSIGSTGELFF.

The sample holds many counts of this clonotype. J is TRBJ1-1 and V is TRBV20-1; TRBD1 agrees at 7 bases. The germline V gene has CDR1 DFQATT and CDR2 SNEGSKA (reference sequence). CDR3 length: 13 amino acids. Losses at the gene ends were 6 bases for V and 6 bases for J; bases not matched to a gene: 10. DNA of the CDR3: TGCAGTGCCCATCACCCGACAGGGCCTGAAGCTTTCTTT. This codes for CSAHHPTGPEAFF.